This is a list of T cell receptor beta chains from one sample in a study of T cell responses to AZD1222 COVID-19 vaccine. Generated by immunoSEQ multiplex PCR, the TCRdb table keeps only in-frame clones and is missing some. The data contain 150,000 to 200,000 clones, roughly 90% of them seen just once; the ten biggest clones take up roughly 5.5%. The sample consisted of peripheral blood, taken on day 0 of AZD1222 vaccination. The receptors stem from an adult in good health. Both conserved end residues are part of each CDR3. A D gene is named only where the DNA matches it firmly. For some rows the clone size is stated as once, few or many, or as a class when expanded; others skip it.

size: few
J: TRBJ1-3
D: -
V: TRBV5-1
CDR3: CASSSAGSSGNTIYF
DNA: TGCGCCAGCAGCTCGGCGGGGAGCTCTGGAAACACCATATATTTT

size: -
J: TRBJ2-7
D: TRBD2
V: TRBV7-6
CDR3: CASSLAGGGNSYEQYF
DNA: TGTGCCAGCAGCTTAGCGGGCGGGGGTAACTCCTACGAGCAGTACTTC

size: -
J: TRBJ1-5
D: TRBD1
V: TRBV5-1
CDR3: CASSLEGQRIEPQHF
DNA: TGCGCCAGCAGCTTGGAGGGACAGCGCATAGAGCCCCAGCATTTT

size: -
J: TRBJ1-4
D: -
V: TRBV7-9
CDR3: CASSLSGLPNQKLFF
DNA: TGTGCCAGCAGCTTATCGGGACTGCCTAATCAAAAACTGTTTTTT

size: once
J: TRBJ1-5
D: TRBD1
V: TRBV7-9
CDR3: CASVGQGGHQPQHF
DNA: TGTGCCAGCGTGGGACAGGGTGGCCATCAGCCCCAGCATTTT

size: few
J: TRBJ1-6
D: -
V: TRBV2
CDR3: CASSEALRAPDSPLHF
DNA: TGTGCCAGCAGTGAAGCCTTGCGGGCGCCGGATTCACCCCTCCACTTT

size: -
J: TRBJ2-7
D: -
V: TRBV7-2
CDR3: CASSLAGFSYEQYF
DNA: TGTGCCAGCAGCCTGGCAGGTTTCTCCTACGAGCAGTACTTC

size: once
J: TRBJ1-4
D: -
V: TRBV9
CDR3: CASSRTTSFTEKLFF
DNA: TGTGCCAGCAGTCGGACAACTTCTTTTACCGAAAAACTGTTTTTT

size: -
J: TRBJ2-2
D: TRBD2
V: TRBV28
CDR3: CASNPSGRSGTGELFF
DNA: TGTGCCAGCAACCCTAGCGGGAGGTCAGGGACCGGGGAGCTGTTTTTT

size: -
J: TRBJ2-1
D: -
V: TRBV7-3
CDR3: CASGASVYNEQFF
DNA: TGTGCCAGCGGGGCTAGCGTCTACAATGAGCAGTTCTTC

size: -
J: TRBJ2-2
D: TRBD1
V: TRBV5-1
CDR3: CASSQLTGAGAGELFF
DNA: TGCGCCAGCAGCCAACTAACAGGGGCCGGGGCCGGGGAGCTGTTTTTT

size: -
J: TRBJ1-6
D: -
V: TRBV19
CDR3: CASSSRAAPTNNSPLHF
DNA: TGTGCCAGTAGTTCCCGGGCCGCTCCTACTAATAATTCACCCCTCCACTTT

size: -
J: TRBJ1-5
D: TRBD1
V: TRBV28
CDR3: CASTEYRDRVQPQHF
DNA: TGTGCCAGCACCGAGTACCGGGACAGGGTTCAGCCCCAGCATTTT

size: -
J: TRBJ1-1
D: -
V: TRBV19
CDR3: CASTPTATNTEAFF
DNA: TGTGCCAGTACCCCGACAGCCACGAACACTGAAGCTTTCTTT

size: -
J: TRBJ2-5
D: -
V: TRBV28
CDR3: CASSLWPGEVQETQYF
DNA: TGTGCCAGCAGTTTATGGCCGGGGGAAGTTCAAGAGACCCAGTACTTC

size: -
J: TRBJ2-7
D: TRBD1
V: TRBV5-6
CDR3: CASSHGDRDKYEQYF
DNA: TGTGCCAGCAGCCACGGAGACAGGGACAAGTACGAGCAGTACTTC

size: -
J: TRBJ1-3
D: -
V: TRBV28
CDR3: CASSNRFGNTIYF
DNA: TGTGCCAGCAGTAACAGGTTTGGAAACACCATATATTTT

size: -
J: TRBJ2-2
D: -
V: TRBV19
CDR3: CASNLNTGELFF
DNA: TGTGCCAGTAATCTGAACACCGGGGAGCTGTTTTTT

size: -
J: TRBJ1-5
D: -
V: TRBV4-2
CDR3: CASSPHGDSNQPQHF
DNA: TGTGCCAGCAGCCCTCACGGCGATAGCAATCAGCCCCAGCATTTT

size: -
J: TRBJ2-7
D: -
V: TRBV7-2
CDR3: CASSFNRAYEQYF
DNA: TGTGCCAGCAGCTTTAACAGGGCCTACGAGCAGTACTTC

size: -
J: TRBJ1-6
D: -
V: TRBV6-2/TRBV6-3
CDR3: CASSYQDRGSLHF
DNA: TGTGCCAGCAGTTACCAGGACAGAGGTTCCCTCCACTTT

size: -
J: TRBJ1-2
D: TRBD1
V: TRBV6-1
CDR3: CASSQGQGANYGYTF
DNA: TGTGCCAGCAGCCAGGGACAGGGAGCTAACTATGGCTACACCTTC

size: -
J: TRBJ1-1
D: TRBD1
V: TRBV12-3/TRBV12-4
CDR3: CASSLTRGSEAFF
DNA: TGTGCCAGCAGTTTAACCAGGGGGTCTGAAGCTTTCTTT

size: -
J: TRBJ1-4
D: -
V: TRBV6-5
CDR3: CASSYRPANEKLFF
DNA: TGTGCCAGCAGTTATCGGCCAGCTAATGAAAAACTGTTTTTT

size: -
J: TRBJ1-4
D: TRBD1
V: TRBV2
CDR3: CASRTGPNEKLFF
DNA: TGTGCCAGCCGGACAGGGCCAAATGAAAAACTGTTTTTT

size: -
J: TRBJ1-2
D: TRBD1
V: TRBV12-3/TRBV12-4
CDR3: CASRGQGAKDYTF
DNA: TGTGCCAGCAGGGGACAGGGGGCGAAAGACTACACCTTC

size: -
J: TRBJ1-5
D: -
V: TRBV19
CDR3: CASSMGRVGNQPQHF
DNA: TGTGCCAGTAGTATGGGGAGGGTAGGCAATCAGCCCCAGCATTTT

size: -
J: TRBJ2-7
D: TRBD1
V: TRBV7-9
CDR3: CASSSRLGTGDYEQYF
DNA: TGTGCCAGCAGCTCTCGGCTTGGGACAGGAGATTACGAGCAGTACTTC

size: -
J: TRBJ1-3
D: -
V: TRBV14
CDR3: CASSQARGNTIYF
DNA: TGTGCCAGCAGCCAGGCAAGGGGAAACACCATATATTTT

size: -
J: TRBJ2-7
D: TRBD2
V: TRBV7-8
CDR3: CASSPKTASGNYEQYF
DNA: TGTGCCAGCAGCCCCAAAACGGCTAGCGGTAACTACGAGCAGTACTTC

size: -
J: TRBJ1-2
D: -
V: TRBV6-5
CDR3: CASSPYRDSNYGYTF
DNA: TGTGCCAGCAGCCCCTACAGGGACTCTAACTATGGCTACACCTTC

size: few
J: TRBJ2-1
D: -
V: TRBV9
CDR3: CASSALGAREYNEQFF
DNA: TGTGCCAGCAGCGCCCTAGGAGCCAGGGAATACAATGAGCAGTTCTTC

size: few
J: TRBJ1-4
D: -
V: TRBV6-2/TRBV6-3
CDR3: CASSTGASNEKLFF
DNA: TGTGCCAGCAGTACGGGGGCATCTAATGAAAAACTGTTTTTT

size: -
J: TRBJ2-7
D: -
V: TRBV19
CDR3: CASSMGAGASYEQYF
DNA: TGTGCCAGTAGTATGGGGGCAGGAGCGTCCTACGAGCAGTACTTC

size: -
J: TRBJ2-7
D: -
V: TRBV29-1
CDR3: CSVEDKRYEQYF
DNA: TGCAGCGTTGAAGATAAGAGGTACGAGCAGTACTTC

size: -
J: TRBJ2-1
D: -
V: TRBV9
CDR3: CASSARQAPYNEQFF
DNA: TGTGCCAGCAGCGCCCGACAGGCTCCCTACAATGAGCAGTTCTTC

size: -
J: TRBJ2-2
D: -
V: TRBV7-3
CDR3: CASSLFNTGELFF
DNA: TGTGCCAGCAGCTTGTTCAACACCGGGGAGCTGTTTTTT

size: -
J: TRBJ1-6
D: -
V: TRBV5-4
CDR3: CASSFPGSPLHF
DNA: TGTGCCAGCAGCTTTCCGGGTTCACCCCTCCACTTT

size: -
J: TRBJ2-2
D: TRBD2
V: TRBV6-2/TRBV6-3
CDR3: CASSARVIGLAGGNTGELFF
DNA: TGTGCCAGCAGCGCGCGAGTGATCGGACTAGCGGGGGGGAACACCGGGGAGCTGTTTTTT

size: -
J: TRBJ1-6
D: -
V: TRBV27
CDR3: CASSTLGGLNSPLHF
DNA: TGTGCCAGCAGTACCTTGGGGGGTCTTAATTCACCCCTCCACTTT

size: -
J: TRBJ2-1
D: -
V: TRBV6-5
CDR3: CASRAPGQINNEQFF
DNA: TGTGCCAGCAGAGCCCCCGGACAGATAAACAATGAGCAGTTCTTC

size: once
J: TRBJ1-5
D: TRBD1
V: TRBV30
CDR3: CAWSLMDRENQPQHF
DNA: TGTGCCTGGAGCCTTATGGACAGGGAAAATCAGCCCCAGCATTTT

size: -
J: TRBJ2-1
D: TRBD2
V: TRBV4-2
CDR3: CASSQSTSGGLAGGREQFF
DNA: TGTGCCAGCAGCCAATCGACCTCCGGGGGACTAGCGGGAGGCCGAGAGCAGTTCTTC

size: -
J: TRBJ1-5
D: -
V: TRBV18
CDR3: CASSPQGRGNQPQHF
DNA: TGTGCCAGCTCACCGCAGGGAAGGGGCAATCAGCCCCAGCATTTT

size: -
J: TRBJ2-7
D: -
V: TRBV2
CDR3: CASSPDRYATYEQYF
DNA: TGTGCCAGCAGTCCTGACAGGTATGCCACCTACGAGCAGTACTTC

size: once
J: TRBJ2-7
D: TRBD1
V: TRBV4-3
CDR3: CASSQDLGQGAQEQYF
DNA: TGCGCCAGCAGCCAAGACCTCGGACAGGGGGCCCAAGAGCAGTACTTC

size: -
J: TRBJ2-2
D: -
V: TRBV6-2/TRBV6-3
CDR3: CASSYSLYPGGNTGELFF
DNA: TGTGCCAGCAGTTACTCTCTCTACCCCGGGGGTAACACCGGGGAGCTGTTTTTT

size: -
J: TRBJ1-5
D: -
V: TRBV28
CDR3: CASSLAPQSGPQHF
DNA: TGTGCCAGCAGTTTAGCCCCCCAGAGTGGGCCCCAGCATTTT

size: -
J: TRBJ1-1
D: -
V: TRBV28
CDR3: CASRLQILNTEAFF
DNA: TGTGCCAGCAGACTCCAGATTTTAAACACTGAAGCTTTCTTT

size: -
J: TRBJ1-2
D: TRBD1
V: TRBV12-3/TRBV12-4
CDR3: CASSTGGYGYTF
DNA: TGTGCCAGCAGTACAGGGGGCTATGGCTACACCTTC

size: few
J: TRBJ1-1
D: -
V: TRBV30
CDR3: CAWSPQVNTEAFF
DNA: TGTGCCTGGAGTCCGCAGGTGAACACTGAAGCTTTCTTT

size: -
J: TRBJ1-2
D: -
V: TRBV5-1
CDR3: CASSLARRNYGYTF
DNA: TGCGCCAGCAGCTTGGCCCGCAGGAACTATGGCTACACCTTC

size: -
J: TRBJ1-1
D: TRBD1
V: TRBV6-1
CDR3: CASSGQGASVNTEAFF
DNA: TGTGCCAGCAGTGGTCAGGGGGCATCTGTAAACACTGAAGCTTTCTTT

size: -
J: TRBJ2-5
D: TRBD1
V: TRBV3-1/TRBV3-2
CDR3: CASSLTGGQETQYF
DNA: TGTGCCAGCAGCCTAACAGGGGGACAAGAGACCCAGTACTTC

size: -
J: TRBJ1-2
D: -
V: TRBV28
CDR3: CASSLTGALYGYTF
DNA: TGTGCCAGCAGTTTGACAGGAGCTCTTTATGGCTACACCTTC

size: -
J: TRBJ2-7
D: -
V: TRBV4-1
CDR3: CASSQDRGSYEQYF
DNA: TGCGCCAGCAGCCAAGATCGGGGCTCCTACGAGCAGTACTTC

size: -
J: TRBJ1-6
D: -
V: TRBV27
CDR3: CASTTAGHSPLHF
DNA: TGTGCCAGCACTACCGCAGGGCATTCACCCCTCCACTTT

size: -
J: TRBJ2-1
D: -
V: TRBV19
CDR3: CASRFDITYNEQFF
DNA: TGTGCCAGTAGATTCGACATAACCTACAATGAGCAGTTCTTC